This entry describes one T cell receptor beta chain. Its target is unknown. The data were produced by immunoSEQ multiplex PCR, yet TCRdb's version contains in-frame clones alone and is incomplete. The sample has several thousand clones, roughly nine tenths seen once. This record belongs to a study of STAT3 mutations in large granular lymphocyte leukemia. Study at large: Roughly two fifths of treated T-LGLL patients showed hematologic response to immunosuppression.

Trimming cost V 1 base and J 5 bases, with 16 bases left between them. CDR3 length: 15 amino acids. From germline, CDR1 is GTSNPN and CDR2 SVGIG (reference sequence). Study conclusions and caveats: In several patients, dominant TCR clone burden exceeded STAT3 mutant burden. In T-cell large granular lymphocyte leukemia, about half of patients showed multiple immunodominant subclonotypes.

V and J are TRBV30 and TRBJ2-3; no definite D call. This TCR was sampled from a man aged 80 or over with T-cell large granular lymphocyte leukemia. Some clones in this sample may be carry-over from other donors' samples. The sample was peripheral blood mononuclear cells. DNA for the CDR3: TGTGCCTGGAGTGCTATCCGGGCTGCGTTAGATACGCAGTATTTT. This gives the protein CAWSAIRAALDTQYF.